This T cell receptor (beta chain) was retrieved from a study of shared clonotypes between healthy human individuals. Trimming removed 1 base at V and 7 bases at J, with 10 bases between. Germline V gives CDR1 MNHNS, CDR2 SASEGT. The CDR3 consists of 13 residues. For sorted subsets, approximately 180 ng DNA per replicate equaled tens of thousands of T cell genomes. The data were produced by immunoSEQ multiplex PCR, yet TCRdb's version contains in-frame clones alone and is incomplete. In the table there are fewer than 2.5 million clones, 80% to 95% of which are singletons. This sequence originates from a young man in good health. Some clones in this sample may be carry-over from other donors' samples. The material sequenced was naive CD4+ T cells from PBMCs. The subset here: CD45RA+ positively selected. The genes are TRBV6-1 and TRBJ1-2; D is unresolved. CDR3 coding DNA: TGTGCCAGCAGTGAAGTAATGGGGATTGGCTACACCTTC. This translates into CASSEVMGIGYTF.